The 26 T cell receptor beta chains reported below all come from one sample, sequenced in a study of blood T cells in healthy people across ages. Combining a sample-barcoded 5' primer with a J-beta primer mix, a second PCR ran for roughly 6 to 11 cycles. A single record per CDR3 protein comes from TCRdb applying MiXCR to the 5' RACE reads. The sample has roughly 2 million distinct CDR3 sequences, roughly 52% seen once. Sequenced material: blood. Source of these receptors: a woman aged 40-49 years in good health.

This clonotype turned up a few times. The chain employs TRBV20-1 and TRBJ2-7; D gene unclear. Trimming pared 7 bases from V and 3 bases from J, leaving 13 bases between. This CDR3 is built from 12 residues. Germline V gives CDR1 DFQATT, CDR2 SNEGSKA (reference sequence). The CDR3 DNA sequence: TGCAGTGTTGCCGGGCCCAGCTACGAGCAGTACTTC. Translated: CSVAGPSYEQYF.

V and J are TRBV6-2 or TRBV6-3 and TRBJ2-4; possible D gene TRBD2, 5 bases. The J call is uncertain, as TRBJ2-7 better fits the DNA end. Germline V gives CDR1 MNHEY, CDR2 SVGEGT. This CDR3 has 17 residues. CDR3 in DNA: TGTGCCAGCAGTTACACCCTCGGACTCGTTCGAGGTAACGAGCAGTACTTC. Residues: CASSYTLGLVRGNEQYF.

The chain employs TRBV18 and TRBJ1-2; D not resolved. The CDR3 covers 12 residues. The V gene's germline CDR1 is KGHSH and CDR2 LQKENI. V lost 4 bases and J lost 4, with 7 bases in between. CDR3 loop: CASSQQTYGYTF. The CDR3 DNA reads as TGTGCCAGCTCACAACAGACCTATGGCTACACCTTC.

This clonotype has a handful of counts. The chain combines TRBV7-8 with TRBJ2-7; 13 bases map to TRBD2. The CDR3 spans 16 residues. With V trimmed by 2 bases and J by 0 bases, 1 base remained unmatched. CDR1 is SGHVS, CDR2 FQNEAQ, per germline. CDR3 protein: CASSLRTSGGSYEQYF. CDR3 in DNA: TGTGCCAGCAGCTTAAGGACTAGCGGGGGCTCCTACGAGCAGTACTTC.

The V gene is TRBV4-2, the J gene TRBJ1-5, with no clear D. This CDR3 spans 14 amino acids. The V end lost 3 bases, the J end lost 7 bases, and 13 bases lay between the germline ends. Germline V CDR1 and CDR2: LGHNA, YNFKEQ. CDR3 sequence (DNA): TGTGCCAGCAGCCAGAACAGCATCGGGCAGCCCCAGCATTTT. Translated, it gives CASSQNSIGQPQHF.

This clonotype occurred a few times. The rearrangement joins TRBV28 to TRBJ2-4; 9 nucleotides agree with TRBD1. CDR1 is MDHEN, CDR2 SYDVKM, per germline. This CDR3 contains 17 residues. J was trimmed by 3 bases and V by 5 bases; bases with no gene match: 11. The chain's CDR3 is CASSGAGTGFVKNIQYF. Written as DNA, the CDR3 is TGTGCCAGCAGTGGCGCCGGGACAGGGTTCGTCAAAAACATTCAGTACTTC.

The chain couples TRBV5-1 to TRBJ1-4; D unclear. Germline values: CDR1 SGHRS, CDR2 YFSETQ. The CDR3 totals 14 residues. V shed 1 base and J shed 7 bases, with 11 bases lying between them. As DNA, the CDR3 is TGCGCCAGCAGCTTGCTTGGGAAGGGTGAAAAACTGTTTTTT. This translates into CASSLLGKGEKLFF.

The chain combines TRBV4-1 with TRBJ2-1, with 7 bases identical to TRBD2. CDR1 is MGHRA and CDR2 is YSYEKL in the germline V gene. The CDR3 length is 15 residues. V was pared by 0 bases and J by 3 bases, with 2 bases of the junction left unmatched. The CDR3 sequence: CASSQDKRGYNEQFF. The CDR3 DNA reads as TGCGCCAGCAGCCAAGATAAGCGGGGCTACAATGAGCAGTTCTTC.

The genes are TRBV6-5 and TRBJ2-3; tentative D call: TRBD2 (6 bases). The CDR3 loop spans 14 amino acids. V shed 6 bases and J shed 4 bases, with 14 bases lying between them. Germline values: CDR1 MNHEY, CDR2 SVGAGI. The CDR3 loop is CASSPRLDSDTQYF. Here the CDR3 DNA reads TGTGCCAGCAGCCCACGACTAGATTCAGATACGCAGTATTTT.

The V call is TRBV13, the J call TRBJ2-7; 11 bases align to TRBD1. The germline V gene has CDR1 PRHDT and CDR2 FYEKMQ (reference sequence). This CDR3 is 18 amino acids long. The ends lost 3 bases at V and 1 base at J; junction bases unmatched: 11. CDR3 residues: CASSFYLPGQGGSYEQYF. The DNA for the CDR3 is TGTGCCAGCAGCTTCTACTTACCGGGACAGGGGGGGTCCTACGAGCAGTACTTC.

The chain combines TRBV11-2 with TRBJ2-1; 7 nucleotides align to TRBD1. With 6 bases clipped from V and 2 bases from J, the junction kept 7 bases outside the gene matches. Germline V CDR1 and CDR2: SGHAT, FQNNGV. The CDR3 spans 15 residues. The CDR3 nucleotides are TGTGCCAGCAGGCGGATCGGGACAGCCTACAATGAGCAGTTCTTC. This encodes CASRRIGTAYNEQFF.

The chain is built from TRBV10-3 and TRBJ2-1; possibly TRBD2 for D (7 bases). The CDR3 is 15 amino acids. The germline V gene encodes CDR1 ENHRY and CDR2 SYGVKD. Trimming cost V 5 bases and J 13 bases, with 24 bases left between them. The CDR3: CAISSGGGGQETQFF. The CDR3 DNA reads as TGTGCCATCAGTTCCGGAGGGGGGGGACAAGAGACCCAGTTCTTC.

This chain links TRBV27 with TRBJ2-4, with TRBD1 identical over 9 bases. CDR3 length: 16 residues. Germline assignment: CDR1 MNHEY and CDR2 SMNVEV (reference sequence). V lost 4 bases to trimming and J lost 5 bases; unmatched junction nucleotides: 9. CDR3 residues: CASSSYSTGGENIQYF. The CDR3, as DNA: TGTGCCAGCAGTTCCTATTCGACAGGGGGAGAAAACATTCAGTACTTC.

This clonotype was found once. This sequence joins TRBV2 and TRBJ2-4; D remains unclear. V was trimmed by 4 bases and J by 13 bases, leaving 14 bases between them. Germline values: CDR1 SNHLY, CDR2 FYNNEI. This CDR3 is built from 12 residues. Written as DNA, the CDR3 is TGTGCCAGCAGTGTCGGTGACAATGAGCAGTACTTC. Protein product: CASSVGDNEQYF. The variable domain in full, with the rest retrieved from reference TRBV2 and TRBJ2-4, is EPEVTQTPSHQVTQMGQEVILRCVPISNHLYFYWYRQILGQKVEFLVSFYNNEISEKSEIFDDQFSVERPDGSNFTLKIRSTKLEDSAMYFCASSVGDNEQYFGAGTRLSVL.

The gene calls are TRBV3-1 and TRBJ2-7; D gene uncertain. Trimming cost V 1 base and J 2 bases, with 15 bases left between them. This CDR3 has 16 residues. From germline, CDR1 is LGHDT and CDR2 YNNKEL (reference sequence). The DNA of the CDR3 is TGTGCCAGCAGCCAAGGGTGGGTCAGAGGAACCTACGAGCAGTACTTC. Translated: CASSQGWVRGTYEQYF.

The V and J genes are TRBV12-3 or TRBV12-4 and TRBJ2-1; 10 nucleotides agree with TRBD2. V was clipped by 10 bases and J by 3 bases; unmatched bases: 6. The CDR3 is 14 amino acids. CDR3 sequence (DNA): TGTGCCATTCGGACTAGCGGAAACTACAATGAGCAGTTCTTC. Its protein product is CAIRTSGNYNEQFF.

The rearrangement uses TRBV28 and TRBJ2-5; TRBD1 matches 9 bases. Losses at the gene ends were 5 bases for V and 1 base for J; bases not matched to a gene: 8. Germline CDR1 and CDR2: MDHEN and SYDVKM. This CDR3 region has 16 residues. The CDR3 is CASSPGQGSAQETQYF. The CDR3 coding sequence is TGTGCCAGCAGTCCAGGACAGGGGAGCGCCCAAGAGACCCAGTACTTC.

The chain carries TRBV5-1 and TRBJ1-2; no clear D gene. The CDR3 spans 17 residues. Per germline, CDR1 SGHRS and CDR2 YFSETQ. V was clipped by 6 bases and J by 5 bases, with 26 bases between them. The chain's CDR3 is CASTQDPLSRTVYGYTF. The CDR3 nucleotides are TGCGCCAGCACGCAGGACCCCCTTAGTCGGACGGTTTATGGCTACACCTTC.

This clonotype was seen more than once but under ten times. The V call is TRBV20-1, the J call TRBJ1-6; 11 positions match TRBD1. The length of the CDR3 is 17 residues. V dropped 0 bases and J dropped 8; count of bases not matched to a gene: 9. CDR1 is DFQATT, CDR2 SNEGSKA, per germline (reference sequence). The CDR3, as DNA: TGCAGTGCTAGAGATTGGAGGACAGGGGGCTCGGATTCACCCCTCCACTTT. Translated, it gives CSARDWRTGGSDSPLHF.

This clonotype was found a few times. The chain links TRBV4-2 to TRBJ2-4, with D perhaps matching TRBD1 (5 bases). CDR3 length: 14 residues. V was shortened by 1 base and J by 5 bases, with 9 bases between the two germline ends. The V gene's germline CDR1 is LGHNA and CDR2 YNFKEQ. The CDR3 sequence: CASSQAWTQNIQYF. CDR3 DNA: TGTGCCAGCAGCCAAGCTTGGACACAAAACATTCAGTACTTC.

V is TRBV7-8 and J is TRBJ2-3; D is unclear. The ends were cut back, 2 bases at V and 6 bases at J, with 15 bases in the middle. Per germline, CDR1 SGHVS and CDR2 FQNEAQ. CDR3 length: 15 residues. The CDR3: CASSLMSQIGDTQYF. For the CDR3, the DNA is TGTGCCAGCAGCTTAATGTCCCAAATTGGGGATACGCAGTATTTT.

The rearrangement joins TRBV4-3 to TRBJ2-1; 8 bases map to TRBD1. Germline-derived CDR1 and CDR2 are LGHNA and YSLEER. The V gene end was trimmed by 4 bases and the J gene end by 8 bases; junction bases not matched to a gene: 13. There are 16 residues in the CDR3. The CDR3 DNA is TGCGCCAGCAGCCGCCAATCCGGGACAGGTTTCCATGAGCAGTTCTTC. Encoded protein: CASSRQSGTGFHEQFF.

The chain uses TRBV19 and TRBJ2-1; 10 positions match TRBD2. The J segment lost 9 bases and the V segment lost 3 bases, leaving 11 bases of the junction unmatched. Germline assignment: CDR1 LNHDA and CDR2 SQIVND (reference sequence). This CDR3 contains 16 residues. The CDR3 bases are TGTGCCAGTAGTATGGGCCTCCCCAGCGGGGGGGCTGAGCAGTTCTTC. It specifies CASSMGLPSGGAEQFF.

This chain uses TRBV5-4 with TRBJ1-1; D not resolved. Trimming took off 4 bases at V and 0 bases at J, with 10 bases between the two ends. The CDR3 consists of 14 residues. The germline CDR1 and CDR2 sequences are SGHNT and YYREEE (reference sequence). Here the CDR3 DNA reads TGTGCCAGCAGCGTGCCGGCTATGAACACTGAAGCTTTCTTT. Protein: CASSVPAMNTEAFF.

The CDR3 is CSAPKTPGGGYEQYF. The DNA of the CDR3 is TGCAGTGCTCCCAAAACTCCCGGCGGGGGCTACGAGCAGTACTTC. The rearrangement uses TRBV20-1 and TRBJ2-5; 7 bases fit TRBD2. The DNA end lines up better with TRBJ2-7; the J call may be wrong. CDR3 size: 15 residues. CDR1 DFQATT and CDR2 SNEGSKA come from the germline V gene (reference sequence).

The CDR3 loop is CSAPTFGQGEEYEQYF. The CDR3, as DNA: TGCAGTGCTCCCACCTTTGGACAGGGAGAAGAATACGAGCAGTACTTC. J is TRBJ2-7 and V is TRBV20-1, with 8 positions matching TRBD1. The junction had 16 bases not matched to a gene; V was cut back by 5 bases and J by 4 bases. Germline CDR1 reads DFQATT; CDR2 reads SNEGSKA (reference sequence). The CDR3 has 16 residues.